This entry lists 6 T cell receptor beta chains sequenced from one sample in a study of blood T cell repertoires in COVID-19. Sequenced by immunoSEQ multiplex PCR; TCRdb stores in-frame clones only, minus some. Of some 200,000 clones listed, 60% to 85% were seen once; the top ten hold around 7.3%. Source material: peripheral blood. The receptors come from a woman aged 70-85 years with acute or convalescent COVID-19.

The CDR3 sequence is CASSPINTDTQYF. The CDR3 nucleotides read TGTGCCAGCAGTCCTATTAACACAGATACGCAGTATTTT. The rearrangement links TRBV27 to TRBJ2-3, with no clear D. Germline CDR1 MNHEY, CDR2 SMNVEV (reference sequence). V was pared by 5 bases and J by 2 bases, with 8 bases between. The CDR3 loop spans 13 amino acids.

This chain joins TRBV3-1 (or the pseudogene TRBV3-2) and TRBJ1-1, with 7 nucleotides matching TRBD1. Germline V gives CDR1 LGHDT, CDR2 YNNKEL (reference sequence). Germline trimming cut 0 bases from V and 11 bases from J; bases unmatched to any gene: 3. The CDR3 consists of 12 residues. DNA for the CDR3: TGTGCCAGCAGCCAAGAACAGGGGAGGGCTTTCTTT. Translating it yields CASSQEQGRAFF.

The rearrangement links TRBV7-9 to TRBJ2-1, with a weak D call TRBD2 (5 bases). CDR3 size: 12 residues. Between the trimmed V and J ends, which lost 5 bases and 12 bases, there was a span of 14 bases. The germline CDR1 and CDR2 sequences are SEHNR and FQNEAQ (reference sequence). The CDR3 coding sequence is TGTGCCAGCAGCCCCGGAGACGGAGGGCAGTTCTTC. Encoded protein: CASSPGDGGQFF.

The rearrangement uses TRBV11-2 and TRBJ2-5; 8 bases line up with TRBD2. The trim removed 7 bases at V and 5 bases at J, leaving 12 bases unmatched. The length of the CDR3 is 15 residues. Per the germline V gene, CDR1 is SGHAT and CDR2 is FQNNGV. CDR3 protein: CASKSGGLLRETQYF. CDR3 nucleotides: TGTGCCAGCAAGAGCGGGGGCCTACTACGGGAGACCCAGTACTTC.

In this sample, this clone turned up a few times. A read error may explain this, as a much larger clone is one base away. The V call is TRBV6-2 or TRBV6-3, the J call TRBJ2-2, with TRBD1 as a possible D gene (6 bases). This CDR3 region has 14 residues. The V end lost 4 bases, the J end lost 1 base, and 7 bases lay between the germline ends. Germline CDR1 reads MNHEY; CDR2 reads SVGEGT. This CDR3 is CASSSTGNTGELFF. The CDR3 nucleotides are TGTGCCAGCAGTTCGACAGGGAACACCGGGGAGCTGTTTTTT.

The V call is TRBV6-2 or TRBV6-3, the J call TRBJ2-5; 11 positions agree with TRBD1. V dropped 2 bases and J dropped 5; count of bases not matched to a gene: 4. This CDR3 region has 15 residues. In germline, CDR1 is MNHEY, CDR2 SVGEGT. CDR3 in DNA: TGTGCCAGCAGTTACGGACAGGGGGCCAGGGAGACCCAGTACTTC. This sequence encodes CASSYGQGARETQYF.